These 25 T cell receptor beta chains were all obtained from the same sample, sequenced in a study of response to subunit inactivated influenza vaccine. Each CDR3 protein gets one entry after TCRdb re-called the RT-PCR reads with MiXCR. The sample carries approximately 170,000 distinct CDR3 sequences, roughly 12% recorded once. The data also belong to a second study, concerning T cells expressing NK-cell markers. That paper adds: UMI-tagged 5'RACE template switching yielded the TCR beta cDNA.

The sample here was CD8+ T cells sorted from PBMCs, taken roughly 13 days after vaccination. These TCRs come from a man between 45 and 60 years old who received an inactivated influenza vaccine.

The V and J genes are TRBV16 and TRBJ2-7; TRBD2 matches 10 bases. In germline, CDR1 is KGHSY, CDR2 FQNENV. The CDR3 runs 13 residues. Trimming cost V 6 bases and J 5 bases; bases outside gene matches: 4. CDR3 sequence (DNA): TGTGCCAGCAGAGCGGGAGGGGAGGACGAGCAGTACTTC. Protein sequence: CASRAGGEDEQYF.

This clonotype was seen a handful of times. The CDR3 bases are TGTGCCAGCAGCTTATTCGTTCAGCGGGGGGCTAGCACAGATACGCAGTATTTT. It yields the protein CASSLFVQRGASTDTQYF. The V gene is TRBV11-2, the J gene TRBJ2-3; the match to TRBD2 covers 9 bases. The length of the CDR3 is 18 residues. Germline loops: CDR1 SGHAT, CDR2 FQNNGV. The ends lost 2 bases at V and 0 bases at J; junction bases unmatched: 9.

The CDR3 spells CASSWGDSLAYEQYF. The DNA of the CDR3 is TGTGCCAGCAGCTGGGGGGACAGTTTAGCTTACGAGCAGTACTTC. The chain is built from TRBV9 and TRBJ2-7; D might be TRBD1 (7 bases). The CDR3 spans 15 residues. Trimming removed 4 bases at V and 4 bases at J, with 18 bases between. Germline V gene lookup returns CDR1 SGDLS and CDR2 YYNGEE.

V usage is TRBV29-1 and J usage is TRBJ2-1; 10 bases fit TRBD1. The CDR3 runs to 14 residues. V shed 5 bases and J 5 bases; nucleotides not matched to a gene: 6. In germline, CDR1 is SQVTM, CDR2 ANQGSEA. Here the CDR3 DNA reads TGCAGCGTTCACGGGACAGGGGCCGACAATGAGCAGTTCTTC. Protein sequence: CSVHGTGADNEQFF.

The V and J genes are TRBV21-1 and TRBJ2-7; the table's D call, TRBD2, has no DNA check behind it. TRBV21-1 is listed as a pseudogene. The CDR3 covers 16 residues. CDR3 bases: TGTGCCAGCAGCAAATGGGCCAGAAAAATAACCTACGAGCAGTACTTC. It codes for CASSKWARKITYEQYF.

This clonotype was observed a handful of times. The V and J genes are TRBV13 and TRBJ2-5; 8 positions match TRBD1. The J segment lost 5 bases and the V segment lost 1 base, leaving 6 bases of the junction unmatched. Per germline, CDR1 PRHDT and CDR2 FYEKMQ (reference sequence). The CDR3 spans 15 residues. CDR3 in amino acids: CASSLATGDGETQYF. DNA for the CDR3: TGTGCCAGCAGCTTAGCGACAGGGGATGGCGAGACCCAGTACTTC.

This clonotype was picked up a small number of times. This rearrangement joins TRBV6-1 to TRBJ1-4; no clear D gene. Trimming left V 7 bases short and J 8 bases short, with 17 bases between. CDR3 length equals 14 residues. Per germline, CDR1 MNHNS and CDR2 SASEGT. The CDR3 sequence is CASTPHPGWEKLFF. CDR3 DNA: TGTGCCAGCACCCCCCACCCGGGCTGGGAAAAACTGTTTTTT.

This clonotype was seen only a few times. The chain couples TRBV10-3 to TRBJ2-3, with 7 positions matching TRBD2. Germline V gene sequence: CDR1 ENHRY, CDR2 SYGVKD. J was trimmed by 6 bases and V by 8 bases; bases with no gene match: 11. This CDR3 is built from 14 residues. CDR3 nucleotides: TGTGCCATCGCGGATCCCGGGGGGAGGGATACGCAGTATTTT. Protein: CAIADPGGRDTQYF.

In its sample, this clonotype was seen a few times. This chain links TRBV27 with TRBJ2-5; D possibly matches TRBD1 or TRBD2 (5 bases each). Trimming pared 4 bases from V and 5 bases from J, leaving 14 bases between. The germline V gene has CDR1 MNHEY and CDR2 SMNVEV (reference sequence). The CDR3 has 14 amino acids. The CDR3 protein is CASSSQGVTETQYF. For the CDR3, the DNA is TGTGCCAGCAGTTCTCAGGGAGTTACGGAGACCCAGTACTTC.

This clonotype has ten or more counts. The chain uses TRBV12-3 or TRBV12-4 and TRBJ1-5; TRBD1 agrees at 8 bases. The CDR3 loop spans 14 amino acids. V lost 6 bases, J lost 5 bases, and 6 bases stayed unmatched. The CDR3 loop reads CASSLGQGYQPQHF. The CDR3 coding sequence is TGTGCCAGCAGCCTTGGACAGGGTTATCAGCCCCAGCATTTT.

This clonotype showed up many times. The CDR3 DNA reads TGTGCCAGCAGCCGGACAGGGTTCGTTGCCGGGGAGCTGTTTTTT. This sequence encodes CASSRTGFVAGELFF. The chain has TRBV3-1 and TRBJ2-2, with TRBD1 matching over 8 bases. Looked up from germline, CDR1 is LGHDT and CDR2 is YNNKEL (reference sequence). The CDR3 length is 15 residues. Trimming at V came to 4 bases and at J to 6 bases, leaving 7 bases not matched to a gene.

In this sample, this clonotype turned up a few times. The chain carries TRBV4-3 and TRBJ2-3; the D gene is possibly TRBD1 (6 bases). With 0 bases removed from V and 0 bases from J, the gap between germline ends came to 13 bases. This CDR3 region has 17 residues. Per the germline V gene, CDR1 is LGHNA and CDR2 is YSLEER. The CDR3 region is CASSQDLGGASTDTQYF. The DNA for the CDR3 is TGCGCCAGCAGCCAAGATCTTGGGGGCGCTAGCACAGATACGCAGTATTTT.

The chain recombines TRBV9 with TRBJ2-1; possibly TRBD2 for D (6 bases). Trimming stripped 2 bases from V and 3 bases from J, with 9 bases between. Germline CDR1 is SGDLS and CDR2 is YYNGEE. The CDR3 spans 14 residues. The CDR3 nucleotides read TGTGCCAGCAGCGTTCTAGCGAACTACAATGAGCAGTTCTTC. Its translation: CASSVLANYNEQFF.

V gene TRBV12-3 or TRBV12-4 combines with J gene TRBJ2-5, with 12 positions matching TRBD2. V lost 4 bases, J lost 5 bases, and 14 bases stayed unmatched. The CDR3 is 18 amino acids. DNA for the CDR3: TGTGCCAGCAGTTCCCCTAGCGGGAGGGTCCGGGCGTATGAGACCCAGTACTTC. It is translated as CASSSPSGRVRAYETQYF.

This clonotype was seen many times. The rearrangement links TRBV29-1 to TRBJ2-7; a weak D match, TRBD2 (6 bases). V dropped 3 bases and J dropped 5 bases, with 17 bases sitting between them. CDR3 size: 14 residues. In germline, CDR1 is SQVTM, CDR2 ANQGSEA. The CDR3 DNA follows: TGCAGCGTTGATCCCCGCGGGACGGGCAACGAGCAGTACTTC. It encodes CSVDPRGTGNEQYF.

This clonotype was found a few times. V gene TRBV12-3 or TRBV12-4 combines with J gene TRBJ2-1; tentatively, D is TRBD1 (6 bases). V was trimmed by 5 bases and J by 8 bases, leaving 16 bases between them. This CDR3 contains 14 residues. The CDR3 coding sequence is TGTGCCAGCAGTCCGGACAGTTTGGCGGATGAGCAGTTCTTC. Translating it yields CASSPDSLADEQFF.

This clonotype was found a few times. This sequence joins TRBV15 and TRBJ2-3; D may be TRBD1 (5 bases). The CDR3 loop spans 13 amino acids. V lost 3 bases and J lost 1, with 5 bases in between. Per the germline V gene, CDR1 is LNHNV and CDR2 is YYDKDF (reference sequence). CDR3 nucleotide sequence: TGTGCCACCAGCAGCAGGGGCACAGATACGCAGTATTTT. This translates into CATSSRGTDTQYF.

This clonotype was counted a few times. CDR3 sequence: CASSFRLAGKETQYF. The CDR3 region has the DNA TGTGCCAGCAGTTTCCGACTAGCGGGTAAAGAGACCCAGTACTTC. The chain has TRBV28 and TRBJ2-5; the match to TRBD2 covers 10 bases. V shed 3 bases and J 3 bases; nucleotides not matched to a gene: 4. This CDR3 contains 15 residues. Per the germline V gene, CDR1 is MDHEN and CDR2 is SYDVKM.

This clonotype was counted only a few times. The chain uses TRBV20-1 and TRBJ2-7; TRBD2 aligns across 12 bases. The CDR3 is 15 amino acids. Looked up from germline, CDR1 is DFQATT and CDR2 is SNEGSKA (reference sequence). With 5 bases clipped from V and 0 bases from J, the junction kept 5 bases outside the gene matches. The CDR3 coding sequence is TGCAGTGCTGGGACTAGCGGGCGCAGCTCCTACGAGCAGTACTTC. This translates into CSAGTSGRSSYEQYF.

This clonotype was seen a few times. This sequence joins TRBV27 and TRBJ2-7; D remains unclear. Germline loops: CDR1 MNHEY, CDR2 SMNVEV (reference sequence). The CDR3 spans 15 residues. Trimming removed 3 bases at V and 9 bases at J, with 21 bases between. CDR3 DNA sequence: TGTGCCAGCAGTTTTAGTCCGTCGAGTCCAGTAGGGCAGTACTTC. This gives the protein CASSFSPSSPVGQYF.

In DNA, the CDR3 is TGTGCCAGCAGTTACTCTCACTCTTACTACGAGCAGTACTTC. It specifies CASSYSHSYYEQYF. The chain has TRBV6-5 and TRBJ2-7; no firm D call. CDR1 MNHEY and CDR2 SVGAGI come from the germline V gene. The CDR3 sequence is 14 residues long. V was shortened by 0 bases and J by 3 bases, with 9 bases between the two germline ends.

There are a few counts of this clonotype. V gene TRBV5-2 combines with J gene TRBJ2-3; the table's D gene call, TRBD1, was not cross checked with the DNA. TRBV5-2 is annotated as a pseudogene. The CDR3 extends over 21 amino acids. This CDR3 is CASNPVWGGTEPPKSTDTQYF. The CDR3 DNA sequence: TGTGCCAGCAACCCTGTTTGGGGGGGGACGGAACCTCCAAAAAGCACAGATACGCAGTATTTT.

This clonotype was counted many times. This sequence joins TRBV11-2 and TRBJ1-2; D remains unclear. The germline V gene encodes CDR1 SGHAT and CDR2 FQNNGV. The CDR3 spans 11 residues. V was pared by 6 bases and J by 4 bases, with 6 bases between. DNA of the CDR3: TGTGCCAGCAGTTCCCTCTATGGCTACACCTTC. Translating gives CASSSLYGYTF.

The chain uses TRBV29-1 and TRBJ2-7; TRBD1 matches at 9 bases. Germline-derived CDR1 and CDR2 are SQVTM and ANQGSEA. The CDR3 contains 12 residues. J was trimmed by 6 bases and V by 8 bases; bases with no gene match: 8. CDR3 in DNA: TGCAGCTCTAGGACAGGGGAAGGCGAGCAGTACTTC. Translating it yields CSSRTGEGEQYF.

The V and J genes are TRBV6-1 and TRBJ2-3; 9 nucleotides line up with TRBD1. With V trimmed by 6 bases and J by 1 base, 5 bases remained unmatched. Germline loops: CDR1 MNHNS, CDR2 SASEGT. The CDR3 extends over 15 amino acids. CDR3 DNA sequence: TGTGCCAGCAGCAGGACAGGGGTCGGCACAGATACGCAGTATTTT. Its translation: CASSRTGVGTDTQYF.